What follows is one TCR beta chain and its context. Antigen specificity is unknown. RNA transcripts provided the source from which TCR beta CDR3 regions were amplified. First-round RT-PCR of the TCR CDR3 relied on the HTBI primer set. MiXCR was run by TCRdb on the multiplex PCR reads, yielding one entry per CDR3 protein. This table holds roughly 750,000 distinct CDR3 sequences, roughly 15% found once. The sample belongs to a study of T cells in Graves' hyperthyroidism and ophthalmopathy. V gave up 3 bases and J gave up 5 bases, with 19 bases separating them. The germline V gene has CDR1 MGHRA and CDR2 YSYEKL. This CDR3 is 16 amino acids long. Overall study findings and caveats: Expanded thyroid clonotypes (above 0.001) were mostly also found in blood.

The chain has TRBV4-1 and TRBJ2-5; the D gene is possibly TRBD2 (6 bases). Sequenced input: blood. The receptor was isolated from a man between 18 and 35 years old with Graves' hyperthyroidism. CDR3 amino acids: CASSHGDARDSETQYF. CDR3 sequence (DNA): TGCGCCAGCAGCCACGGGGATGCGCGGGACTCGGAGACCCAGTACTTC.